The 7 T cell receptor beta chains presented below share a single source sample, sequenced in a study of T cells after yellow fever vaccination. TCRdb processed the 5' RACE reads anew with MiXCR; each CDR3 protein has one entry. The data hold around 310,000 distinct CDR3 sequences, with roughly 4% observed a single time. Here the sequenced sample was PBMCs, taken on the day of the yellow fever booster vaccination. The receptors here all came from a man aged 18 to 30 who received the YFV17D yellow fever vaccine.

This clonotype occurred many times. Relative to the germline gene, one junction end is altered; a read error may explain this. This sequence joins TRBV28 and TRBJ2-5; TRBD1 matches at 11 bases. CDR3 length equals 16 residues. The V gene's germline CDR1 is MDHEN and CDR2 SYDVKM. CDR3 sequence (DNA): TGTGCCAGCAGCCGGGACAGGGGGTTTGTCCAAGGGACCCAGTACTTC. Its protein is CASSRDRGFVQGTQYF.

This chain links TRBV5-6 with TRBJ1-1, with a weak D call TRBD1 (5 bases). The CDR3 totals 18 residues. V dropped 4 bases and J dropped 0 bases, with 22 bases sitting between them. Germline CDR1 SGHDT, CDR2 YYEEEE. CDR3 sequence: CASSRTGGRRGMNTEAFF. CDR3 nucleotides: TGTGCCAGCAGCCGAACCGGGGGTCGGAGGGGCATGAACACTGAAGCTTTCTTT.

This clonotype has more than one count but fewer than ten. The chain carries TRBV6-6 and TRBJ2-1; perhaps TRBD1 as D (6 bases). CDR1 and CDR2 (germline): MNHNY, SVGAGI (reference sequence). The CDR3 consists of 15 residues. The V and J ends lost 2 bases and 9 bases respectively, with 17 bases between them. The CDR3 DNA sequence: TGTGCCAGCAGTTACCTAAAACAGGGCTCCGGTGAGCAGTTCTTC. Its protein product is CASSYLKQGSGEQFF.

In its sample, this clonotype was seen many times. A much larger clone is a single base away; this may be a read error. This chain uses TRBV6-6 with TRBJ2-3; D possibly corresponds to TRBD2 (7 bases). Germline V gene sequence: CDR1 MNHNY, CDR2 SVGAGI (reference sequence). The ends were cut back, 2 bases at V and 4 bases at J, with 10 bases in the middle. The CDR3 sequence is 14 residues long. CDR3 bases: TGTGCCAGCAGTTACGGGGGGGCCGCAGATACGCAGTATTTT. Protein sequence: CASSYGGAADTQYF.

This clonotype was observed many times. The chain uses TRBV7-9 and TRBJ2-1, with 8 bases that match TRBD1. The CDR3 has 12 amino acids. Germline V gene lookup returns CDR1 SEHNR and CDR2 FQNEAQ (reference sequence). After removal of 11 bases from V and 5 bases from J, the junction contained 5 bases not matched to a gene. DNA for the CDR3: TGTGCCCAACAGGGGGGTAACAATGAGCAGTTCTTC. Amino acids: CAQQGGNNEQFF.

This clonotype was counted many times. The chain links TRBV7-3 to TRBJ2-3; no clear D gene. Germline CDR1 is SGHTA and CDR2 is FQGTGA. The CDR3 totals 14 residues. V shed 1 base and J shed 0 bases, with 5 bases lying between them. The CDR3 region has the DNA TGTGCCAGCAGCTTAAGGGCCAGCACAGATACGCAGTATTTT. Protein product: CASSLRASTDTQYF.

The chain couples TRBV4-1 to TRBJ2-7; TRBD2 agrees at 8 bases. Germline CDR1 reads MGHRA; CDR2 reads YSYEKL. Unmatched junction bases numbered 11, after V lost 2 bases and J lost 2 bases. This CDR3 spans 17 amino acids. The CDR3, as DNA: TGCGCCAGCAGCCAAAAAGTTTCGCGGGGGGAAACCTACGAGCAGTACTTC. Translating gives CASSQKVSRGETYEQYF.